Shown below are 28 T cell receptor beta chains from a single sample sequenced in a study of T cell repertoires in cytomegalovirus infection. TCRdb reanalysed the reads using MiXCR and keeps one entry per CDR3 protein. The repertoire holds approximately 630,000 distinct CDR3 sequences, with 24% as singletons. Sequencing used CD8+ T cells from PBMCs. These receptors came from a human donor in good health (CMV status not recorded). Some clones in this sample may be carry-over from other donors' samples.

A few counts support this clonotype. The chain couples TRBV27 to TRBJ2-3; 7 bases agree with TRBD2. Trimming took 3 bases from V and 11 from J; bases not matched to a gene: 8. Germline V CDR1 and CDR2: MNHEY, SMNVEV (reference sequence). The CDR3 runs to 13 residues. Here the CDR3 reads CASSFPSRGEQYF. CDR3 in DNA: TGTGCCAGCAGTTTCCCCAGCCGGGGGGAGCAGTATTTT.

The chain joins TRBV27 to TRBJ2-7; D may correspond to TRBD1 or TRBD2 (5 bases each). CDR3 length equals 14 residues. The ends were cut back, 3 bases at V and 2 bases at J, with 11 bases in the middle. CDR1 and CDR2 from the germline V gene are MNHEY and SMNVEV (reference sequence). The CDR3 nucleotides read TGTGCCAGCAGTTTTGCAGGGACCCCCTACGAGCAGTACTTC. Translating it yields CASSFAGTPYEQYF.

The CDR3 nucleotides read TGCAGCGTTGAAGGGGGGACAGGGGCCCGCTCCTACAATGAGCAGTTCTTC. Amino acid sequence: CSVEGGTGARSYNEQFF. The rearrangement joins TRBV29-1 to TRBJ2-1; TRBD1 matches 10 bases. This CDR3 is built from 17 residues. With 1 base clipped from V and 0 bases from J, the junction kept 6 bases outside the gene matches. Germline V CDR1 and CDR2: SQVTM, ANQGSEA.

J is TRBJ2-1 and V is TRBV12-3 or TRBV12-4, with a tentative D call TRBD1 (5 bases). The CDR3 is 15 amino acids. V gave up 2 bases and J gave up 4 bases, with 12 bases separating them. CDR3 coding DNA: TGTGCCAGCAGTTTACCCACAGGTCTTTACAATGAGCAGTTCTTC. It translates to CASSLPTGLYNEQFF.

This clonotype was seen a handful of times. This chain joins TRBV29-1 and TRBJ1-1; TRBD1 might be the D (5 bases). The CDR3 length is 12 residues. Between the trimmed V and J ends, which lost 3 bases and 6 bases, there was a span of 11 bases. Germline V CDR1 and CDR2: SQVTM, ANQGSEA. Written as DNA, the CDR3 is TGCAGCGTTGAGGGCCAGGGCGCTGAAGCTTTCTTT. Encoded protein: CSVEGQGAEAFF.

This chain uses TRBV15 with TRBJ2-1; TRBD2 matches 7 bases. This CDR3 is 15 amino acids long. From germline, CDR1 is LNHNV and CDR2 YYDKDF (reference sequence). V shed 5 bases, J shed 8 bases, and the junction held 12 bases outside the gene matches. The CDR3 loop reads CATSVTGGLGDEQFF. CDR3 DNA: TGTGCCACCAGCGTGACGGGGGGATTGGGCGATGAGCAGTTCTTC.

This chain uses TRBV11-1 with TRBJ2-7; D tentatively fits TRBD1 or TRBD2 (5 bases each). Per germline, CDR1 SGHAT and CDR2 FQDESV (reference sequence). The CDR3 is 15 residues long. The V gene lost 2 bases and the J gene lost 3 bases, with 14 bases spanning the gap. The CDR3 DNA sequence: TGTGCCAGCAGCTTAAGTGAGGGGACGATCTACGAGCAGTACGTC. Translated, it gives CASSLSEGTIYEQYV.

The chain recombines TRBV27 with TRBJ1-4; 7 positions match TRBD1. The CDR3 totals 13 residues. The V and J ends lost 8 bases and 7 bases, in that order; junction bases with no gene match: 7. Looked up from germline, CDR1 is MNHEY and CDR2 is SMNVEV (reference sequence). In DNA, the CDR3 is TGTGCCAGCTCCAGGGACAGCGGTGAAAAACTGTTTTTT. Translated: CASSRDSGEKLFF. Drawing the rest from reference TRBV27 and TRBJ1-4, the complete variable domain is EAQVTQNPRYLITVTGKKLTVTCSQNMNHEYMSWYRQDPGLGLRQIYYSMNVEVTDKGDVPEGYKVSRKEKRNFPLILESPSPNQTSLYFCASSRDSGEKLFFGSGTQLSVL.

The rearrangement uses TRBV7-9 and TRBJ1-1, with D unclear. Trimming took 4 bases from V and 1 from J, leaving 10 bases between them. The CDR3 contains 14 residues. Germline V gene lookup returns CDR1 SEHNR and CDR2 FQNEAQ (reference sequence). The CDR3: CASSSMGWNTEAFF. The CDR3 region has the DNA TGTGCCAGCAGCTCCATGGGCTGGAACACTGAAGCTTTCTTT.

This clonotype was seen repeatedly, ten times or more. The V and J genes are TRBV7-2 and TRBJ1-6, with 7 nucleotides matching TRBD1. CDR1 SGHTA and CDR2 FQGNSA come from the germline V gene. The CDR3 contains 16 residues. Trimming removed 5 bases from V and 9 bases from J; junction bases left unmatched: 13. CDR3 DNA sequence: TGTGCCAGCAGCCCCGAGAGACAGGGTATAGGTTCACCCCTCCACTTT. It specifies CASSPERQGIGSPLHF.

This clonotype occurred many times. The chain's CDR3 is CASSSPGDRTSYEQYV. The CDR3 DNA reads as TGTGCCAGCAGCTCACCAGGGGACAGGACGTCTTACGAGCAGTACGTC. V usage is TRBV7-8 and J usage is TRBJ2-7, with 8 bases fitting TRBD1. Germline V gene data show CDR1 as SGHVS and CDR2 as FQNEAQ. Trimming cost V 4 bases and J 4 bases; bases outside gene matches: 12. The CDR3 runs to 16 residues.

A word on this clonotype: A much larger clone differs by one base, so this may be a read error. The CDR3 DNA reads as TGTGCTAGTGGTTTGGGTAGTTCCTACGAGCAGCACTTC. Its protein product is CASGLGSSYEQHF. This rearrangement joins TRBV12-5 to TRBJ2-7; no reliable D call. Germline V gene data show CDR1 as LGHNT and CDR2 as FRNRAP. The CDR3 has 13 amino acids.

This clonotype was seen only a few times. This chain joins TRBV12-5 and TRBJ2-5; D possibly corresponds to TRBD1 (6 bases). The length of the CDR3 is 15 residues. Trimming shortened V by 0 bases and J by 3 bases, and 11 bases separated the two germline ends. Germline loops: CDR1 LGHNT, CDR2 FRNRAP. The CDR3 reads CASGLVRDTKETQYF. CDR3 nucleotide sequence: TGTGCTAGTGGTTTGGTACGGGACACCAAAGAGACCCAGTACTTC. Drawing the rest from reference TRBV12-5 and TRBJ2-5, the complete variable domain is DARVTQTPRHKVTEMGQEVTMRCQPILGHNTVFWYRQTMMQGLELLAYFRNRAPLDDSGMPKDRFSAEMPDATLATLKIQPSEPRDSAVYFCASGLVRDTKETQYFGPGTRLLVL.

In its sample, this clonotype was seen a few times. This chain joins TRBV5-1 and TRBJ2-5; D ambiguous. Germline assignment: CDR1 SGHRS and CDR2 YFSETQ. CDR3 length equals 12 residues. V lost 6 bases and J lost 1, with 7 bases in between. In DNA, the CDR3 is TGCGCCAGCAAAACGATCCAAGAGACCCAGTACTTC. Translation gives CASKTIQETQYF. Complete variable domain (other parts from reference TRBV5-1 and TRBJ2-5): KAGVTQTPRYLIKTRGQQVTLSCSPISGHRSVSWYQQTPGQGLQFLFEYFSETQRNKGNFPGRFSGRQFSNSRSEMNVSTLELGDSALYLCASKTIQETQYFGPGTRLLVL.

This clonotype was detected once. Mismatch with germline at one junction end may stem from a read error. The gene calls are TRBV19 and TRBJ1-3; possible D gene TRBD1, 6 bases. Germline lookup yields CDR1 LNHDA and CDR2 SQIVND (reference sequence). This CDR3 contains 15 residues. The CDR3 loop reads CASSSQGHSGNTTYF. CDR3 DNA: TGTGCCAGTAGTTCACAGGGACACTCTGGAAACACCACATATTTT.

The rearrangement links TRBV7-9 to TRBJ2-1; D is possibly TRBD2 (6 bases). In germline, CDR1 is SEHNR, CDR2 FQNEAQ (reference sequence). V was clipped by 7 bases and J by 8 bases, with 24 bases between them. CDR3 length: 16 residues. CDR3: CASTLEGTSPLDEQFF. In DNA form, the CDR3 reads TGTGCCAGCACTTTAGAGGGAACTAGCCCACTCGATGAGCAGTTCTTC.

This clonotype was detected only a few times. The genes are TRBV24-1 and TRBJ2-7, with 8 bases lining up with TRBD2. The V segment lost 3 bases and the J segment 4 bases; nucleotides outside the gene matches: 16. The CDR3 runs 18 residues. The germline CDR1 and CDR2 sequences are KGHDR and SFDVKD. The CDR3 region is CATSDIAGGHNLAYEQYV. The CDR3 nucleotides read TGTGCCACCAGTGATATCGCGGGGGGACACAACTTAGCTTACGAGCAGTACGTC.

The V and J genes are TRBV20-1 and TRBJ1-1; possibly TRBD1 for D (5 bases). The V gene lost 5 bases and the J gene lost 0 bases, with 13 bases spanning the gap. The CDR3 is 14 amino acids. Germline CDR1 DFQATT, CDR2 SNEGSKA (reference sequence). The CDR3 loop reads CSALDTQLNTEAFF. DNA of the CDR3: TGCAGTGCTCTGGACACCCAACTGAACACTGAAGCTTTCTTT.

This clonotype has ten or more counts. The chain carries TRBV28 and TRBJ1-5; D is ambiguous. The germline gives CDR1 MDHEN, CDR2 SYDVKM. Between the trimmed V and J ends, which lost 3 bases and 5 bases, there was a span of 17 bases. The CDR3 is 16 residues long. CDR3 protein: CASSLREPIRDQPQHF. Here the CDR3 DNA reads TGTGCCAGCAGTTTGCGAGAGCCCATCCGGGATCAGCCCCAGCATTTT.

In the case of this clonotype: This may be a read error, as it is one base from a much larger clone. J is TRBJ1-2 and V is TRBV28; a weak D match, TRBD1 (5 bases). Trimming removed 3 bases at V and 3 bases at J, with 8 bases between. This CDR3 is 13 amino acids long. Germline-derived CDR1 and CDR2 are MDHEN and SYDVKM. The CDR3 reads CASSFQGDYGYTF. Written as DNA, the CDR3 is TGTGCCAGCAGTTTTCAGGGTGACTATGGCTACACCTTC.

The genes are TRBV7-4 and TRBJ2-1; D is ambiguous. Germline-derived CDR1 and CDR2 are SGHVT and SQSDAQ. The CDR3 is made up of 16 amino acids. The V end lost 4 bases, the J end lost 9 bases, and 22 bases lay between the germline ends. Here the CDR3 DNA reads TGTGCCAGCAGCTATGATGAAACTCAGGCGGATGGTGAGCAGTTCTTC. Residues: CASSYDETQADGEQFF.

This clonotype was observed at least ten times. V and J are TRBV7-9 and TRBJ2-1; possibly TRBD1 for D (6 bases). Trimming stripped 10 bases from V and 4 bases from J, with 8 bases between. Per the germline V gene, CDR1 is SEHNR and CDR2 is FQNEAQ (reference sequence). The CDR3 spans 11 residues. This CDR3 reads CATGQYNEQFF. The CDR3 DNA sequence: TGTGCCACCGGACAGTACAATGAGCAGTTCTTC. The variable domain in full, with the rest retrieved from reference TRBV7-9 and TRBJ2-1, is DTGVSQNPRHKITKRGQNVTFRCDPISEHNRLYWYRQTLGQGPEFLTYFQNEAQLEKSRLLSDRFSAERPKGSFSTLEIQRTEQGDSAMYLCATGQYNEQFFGPGTRLTVL.

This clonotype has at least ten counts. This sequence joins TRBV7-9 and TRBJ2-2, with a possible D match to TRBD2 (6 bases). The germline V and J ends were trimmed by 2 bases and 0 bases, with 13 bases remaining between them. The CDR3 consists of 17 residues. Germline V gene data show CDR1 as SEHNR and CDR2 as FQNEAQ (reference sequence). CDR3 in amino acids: CASSLPLGGPNTGELFF. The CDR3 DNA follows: TGTGCCAGCAGCTTACCCCTTGGAGGGCCGAACACCGGGGAGCTGTTTTTT.

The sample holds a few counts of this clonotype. The CDR3 DNA follows: TGTGCCAGCAGTGAACGGACGGGCTATGGCTACACCTTC. Amino acid sequence: CASSERTGYGYTF. V gene TRBV6-1 combines with J gene TRBJ1-2, with D unresolved. Per the germline V gene, CDR1 is MNHNS and CDR2 is SASEGT. V gave up 2 bases and J gave up 4 bases, with 8 bases separating them. The CDR3 has 13 residues.

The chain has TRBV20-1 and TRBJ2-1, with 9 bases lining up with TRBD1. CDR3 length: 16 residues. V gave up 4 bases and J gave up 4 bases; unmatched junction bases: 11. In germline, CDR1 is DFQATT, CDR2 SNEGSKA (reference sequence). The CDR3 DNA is TGCAGTGCTACGAGGACAGGGGTTGGGGTTTACAATGAGCAGTTCTTC. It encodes CSATRTGVGVYNEQFF.

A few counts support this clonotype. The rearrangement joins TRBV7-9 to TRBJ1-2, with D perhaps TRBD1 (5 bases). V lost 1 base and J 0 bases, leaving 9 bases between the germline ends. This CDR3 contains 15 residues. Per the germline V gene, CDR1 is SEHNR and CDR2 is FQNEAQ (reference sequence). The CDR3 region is CASSLVPGTNYGYTF. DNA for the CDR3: TGTGCCAGCAGCTTAGTTCCAGGGACTAACTATGGCTACACCTTC.

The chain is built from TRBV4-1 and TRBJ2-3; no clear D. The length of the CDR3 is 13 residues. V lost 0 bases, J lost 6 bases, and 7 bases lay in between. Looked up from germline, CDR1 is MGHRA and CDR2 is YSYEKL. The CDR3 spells CASSQDVWDTQYF. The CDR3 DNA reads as TGCGCCAGCAGCCAAGATGTGTGGGATACGCAGTATTTT.

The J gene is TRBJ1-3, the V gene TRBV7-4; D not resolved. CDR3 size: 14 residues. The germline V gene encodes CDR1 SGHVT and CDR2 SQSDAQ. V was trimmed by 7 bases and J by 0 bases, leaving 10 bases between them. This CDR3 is CASTPGSSGNTIYF. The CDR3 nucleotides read TGTGCCAGCACTCCCGGGAGCTCTGGAAACACCATATATTTT.